Shown below are 18 T cell receptor beta chains from a single sample sequenced in a study of metastatic and nonmetastatic thyroid tumors. TCRdb reanalyzed the PCR reads via MiXCR. The top ten hold 11% of the sample, which has some 93,000 clones, roughly 12% seen once. Until they underwent thyroid surgery, no patient had received any treatment. The sequencing input was blood. Receptors originate from a female donor with papillary thyroid cancer or a benign thyroid nodule (not recorded which). Some clones in this sample may be carry-over from other donors' samples.

This clone was picked up many times. V gene TRBV7-8 combines with J gene TRBJ2-1; 10 bases fit TRBD1. In germline, CDR1 is SGHVS, CDR2 FQNEAQ. The CDR3 has 15 residues. V lost 5 bases and J lost 4; bases outside the gene matches: 5. The CDR3 loop is CASSPGTGVYNEQFF. The CDR3 DNA follows: TGTGCCAGCAGCCCCGGGACAGGGGTATACAATGAGCAGTTCTTC. The complete variable domain, with remaining parts taken from reference TRBV7-8 and TRBJ2-1, reads GAGVSQSPRYKVAKRGQDVALRCDPISGHVSLFWYQQALGQGPEFLTYFQNEAQLDKSGLPSDRFFAERPEGSVSTLKIQRTQQEDSAVYLCASSPGTGVYNEQFFGPGTRLTVL.

This clone was counted only a few times. CDR3 sequence reads: CASSYIDTGELFF. The CDR3 nucleotides read TGTGCCAGCAGTTACATCGACACCGGGGAGCTGTTTTTT. The V and J genes are TRBV6-5 and TRBJ2-2; D is unclear. This CDR3 spans 13 amino acids. V was shortened by 2 bases and J by 3 bases, with 4 bases between the two germline ends. CDR1 is MNHEY, CDR2 SVGAGI, per germline.

This clone was seen many times. CDR3 amino acids: CASSLGVGTDYGYTF. CDR3 in DNA: TGCGCCAGCAGCTTGGGTGTTGGGACTGACTATGGCTACACCTTC. This sequence joins TRBV5-1 and TRBJ1-2; D perhaps matches TRBD1 (5 bases). The CDR3 is made up of 15 amino acids. CDR1 and CDR2 from the germline V gene are SGHRS and YFSETQ. V was trimmed by 0 bases and J by 3 bases, leaving 12 bases between them.

This clone was observed a handful of times. It may be a read error: a sequence one base away is much more abundant. The V call is TRBV2, the J call TRBJ2-3; the D gene is possibly TRBD2 (5 bases). Germline loops: CDR1 SNHLY, CDR2 FYNNEI. V was shortened by 6 bases and J by 0 bases, with 10 bases between the two germline ends. CDR3 length: 14 amino acids. CDR3 sequence reads: CASSRGLSTDTQYF. The CDR3 bases are TGTGCCAGCAGCCGCGGGTTGAGCACAGATACGCAGTATTTT.

This clone was observed a handful of times. A much bigger clone sits one base away, suggesting this may be a read error. The V call is TRBV12-5, the J call TRBJ2-3, with TRBD1 identical over 12 bases. V dropped 5 bases and J dropped 3; count of bases not matched to a gene: 3. Germline V gene sequence: CDR1 LGHNT, CDR2 FRNRAP. The CDR3 consists of 15 residues. The CDR3 sequence is CASGMGQGATDTQYF. The DNA of the CDR3 is TGTGCTAGTGGTATGGGACAGGGGGCAACAGATACGCAGTATTTT. The variable domain in full, with the rest retrieved from reference TRBV12-5 and TRBJ2-3, is DARVTQTPRHKVTEMGQEVTMRCQPILGHNTVFWYRQTMMQGLELLAYFRNRAPLDDSGMPKDRFSAEMPDATLATLKIQPSEPRDSAVYFCASGMGQGATDTQYFGPGTRLTVL.

This clone appeared many times. The chain combines TRBV24-1 with TRBJ2-1; 8 bases fit TRBD1. Germline lookup yields CDR1 KGHDR and CDR2 SFDVKD. The CDR3 loop spans 16 amino acids. V lost 2 bases and J lost 7; bases outside the gene matches: 9. CDR3 sequence reads: CATSDSSDRARNEQFF. DNA for the CDR3: TGTGCCACCAGTGATTCCTCGGACAGGGCTAGGAATGAGCAGTTCTTC.

This clone was seen ten or more times. The chain is built from TRBV12-3 or TRBV12-4 and TRBJ1-4; 10 positions agree with TRBD1. V dropped 6 bases and J dropped 2; count of bases not matched to a gene: 6. This CDR3 is built from 16 residues. The CDR3 spells CASSLGQGGTNEKLFF. The CDR3 DNA is TGTGCCAGCAGCCTAGGACAGGGGGGGACTAATGAAAAACTGTTTTTT.

This clone is labeled as medium-sized. The CDR3 loop reads CSARDRLEGFAYEQYF. The CDR3 bases are TGCAGTGCTAGAGATCGATTGGAGGGATTCGCCTACGAGCAGTACTTC. The J gene is TRBJ2-7, the V gene TRBV20-1; D is perhaps TRBD2 (6 bases). In germline, CDR1 is DFQATT, CDR2 SNEGSKA (reference sequence). The CDR3 consists of 16 residues. V lost 0 bases, J lost 2 bases, and 17 bases lay in between.

The gene calls are TRBV5-1 and TRBJ2-2; TRBD1 is a possible D gene (6 bases). The germline V and J ends were trimmed by 2 bases and 6 bases, with 14 bases remaining between them. From germline, CDR1 is SGHRS and CDR2 YFSETQ. This CDR3 has 15 residues. The CDR3 coding sequence is TGCGCCAGCAGCTTTGAGCAGGGGCGATCCGGGGAGCTGTTTTTT. Protein sequence: CASSFEQGRSGELFF. The full variable domain, in which reference TRBV5-1 and TRBJ2-2 provide the parts outside the CDR3, is KAGVTQTPRYLIKTRGQQVTLSCSPISGHRSVSWYQQTPGQGLQFLFEYFSETQRNKGNFPGRFSGRQFSNSRSEMNVSTLELGDSALYLCASSFEQGRSGELFFGEGSRLTVL.

This clone was counted ten times or more. CDR3 loop: CASSHRDRLGDTQYF. The CDR3 nucleotides are TGCGCCAGCAGCCACCGGGACAGGCTCGGAGATACGCAGTATTTT. This chain connects TRBV5-1 to TRBJ2-3, with 8 nucleotides matching TRBD1. This CDR3 has 15 residues. Trimming removed 4 bases from V and 5 bases from J; junction bases left unmatched: 9. The germline V gene encodes CDR1 SGHRS and CDR2 YFSETQ. The full variable domain, with the rest looked up from reference TRBV5-1 and TRBJ2-3, is KAGVTQTPRYLIKTRGQQVTLSCSPISGHRSVSWYQQTPGQGLQFLFEYFSETQRNKGNFPGRFSGRQFSNSRSEMNVSTLELGDSALYLCASSHRDRLGDTQYFGPGTRLTVL.

This clone was counted ten times or more. The CDR3 sequence: CASSFSNVREAFF. For the CDR3, the DNA is TGTGCCAGCAGCTTTTCCAACGTACGGGAAGCTTTCTTT. The chain carries TRBV5-5 and TRBJ1-1; D is unresolved. V gave up 2 bases and J gave up 8 bases, with 13 bases separating them. The CDR3 has 13 amino acids. The germline V gene has CDR1 SGHKS and CDR2 YYEKEE (reference sequence).

Turning to this clone: A much larger clone differs by one base, so this may be a read error. This chain joins TRBV2 and TRBJ1-2; maybe TRBD1 (6 bases). The CDR3 consists of 13 residues. Germline assignment: CDR1 SNHLY and CDR2 FYNNEI. Trimming left V 6 bases short and J 3 bases short, with 11 bases between. The CDR3 here is CASSAQGYYGYTF. The CDR3 DNA sequence: TGTGCCAGCAGCGCACAGGGTTACTATGGCTACACCTTC.

This clone has at least ten counts. The same CDR3 is also encoded by other DNA sequences in this sample. J is TRBJ2-3 and V is TRBV7-9; D gene uncertain. Between the trimmed V and J ends, which lost 4 bases and 6 bases, there was a span of 11 bases. Germline values: CDR1 SEHNR, CDR2 FQNEAQ (reference sequence). This CDR3 region has 13 residues. CDR3 amino acids: CASSYPTLDTQYF. CDR3 bases: TGTGCCAGCAGCTACCCGACTTTGGATACGCAGTATTTT.

This chain joins TRBV11-2 and TRBJ2-3; 8 bases align to TRBD2. The V segment lost 5 bases and the J segment 5 bases; nucleotides outside the gene matches: 18. Germline loops: CDR1 SGHAT, CDR2 FQNNGV. The CDR3 runs 18 residues. The CDR3 nucleotides are TGTGCCAGCAGCGTTAGGAATCCTGCGGGAGGCCCCATAGATACGCAGTATTTT. It translates to CASSVRNPAGGPIDTQYF.

This clone was counted many times. This chain connects TRBV19 to TRBJ1-5, with TRBD1 as a possible D gene (6 bases). Germline loops: CDR1 LNHDA, CDR2 SQIVND (reference sequence). CDR3 size: 14 residues. Deletions cut 5 bases from V and 4 bases from J, with 12 bases between. For the CDR3, the DNA is TGTGCCAGTAGTTTCCAACAGGGAAATCAGCCCCAGCATTTT. It translates to CASSFQQGNQPQHF.

On this clone: This may stem from a read error, because a much larger clone lies one nucleotide away. This chain joins TRBV19 and TRBJ2-2; possibly TRBD1 or TRBD2 for D (6 bases each). Trimming shortened V by 8 bases and J by 0 bases, and 13 bases separated the two germline ends. Germline CDR1 is LNHDA and CDR2 is SQIVND (reference sequence). The length of the CDR3 is 15 residues. CDR3 in amino acids: CASLKGGSNTGELFF. CDR3 bases: TGTGCCAGTCTAAAGGGGGGATCGAACACCGGGGAGCTGTTTTTT.

This clone was seen repeatedly, ten times or more. This CDR3 is also generated by other DNA sequences in the sample. The chain recombines TRBV28 with TRBJ2-5; D might be TRBD1 (5 bases). This CDR3 has 14 amino acids. V lost 1 base, J lost 4 bases, and 10 bases lay in between. Per germline, CDR1 MDHEN and CDR2 SYDVKM. Here the CDR3 DNA reads TGTGCCAGCAGTTTATTAGGGGTCGGAGAGACCCAGTACTTC. It encodes CASSLLGVGETQYF. Filled out from reference TRBV28 and TRBJ2-5, the complete variable domain reads DVKVTQSSRYLVKRTGEKVFLECVQDMDHENMFWYRQDPGLGLRLIYFSYDVKMKEKGDIPEGYSVSREKKERFSLILESASTNQTSMYLCASSLLGVGETQYFGPGTRLLVL.

The DNA of the CDR3 is TGTGCCAGCAGTTACCCTGCGTGGGACCCCTACAATGAGCAGTTCTTC. Encoded protein: CASSYPAWDPYNEQFF. V usage is TRBV6-5 and J usage is TRBJ2-1, with D tentatively TRBD1 or TRBD2 (5 bases each). CDR3 length: 16 amino acids. Looked up from germline, CDR1 is MNHEY and CDR2 is SVGAGI. V gave up 2 bases and J gave up 2 bases, with 13 bases separating them.